The next 9 T cell receptor beta chains were all read from a single sample in a study of brain T cells in children with intractable seizures. The repertoire was sequenced with immunoSEQ multiplex PCR; TCRdb's copy has only in-frame clones and lacks some. The sample holds 88,000 or so clones, under 95% seen once. The sequencing here drew on peripheral blood, taken at surgery. These TCRs come from a girl aged 2 to 9 with Rasmussen encephalitis and intractable seizures.

The gene calls are TRBV10-2 and TRBJ1-4, with no clear D. V lost 9 bases, J lost 10 bases, and 12 bases lay in between. Germline CDR1 reads WSHSY; CDR2 reads SAAADI. This CDR3 is built from 11 residues. For the CDR3, the DNA is TGCGCCAGGGCGAGACCAGGAAAACTGTTTTTT. The encoded protein is CARARPGKLFF.

The V call is TRBV4-1, the J call TRBJ2-3; D may be TRBD1 (5 bases). This CDR3 is 13 amino acids long. CDR1 is MGHRA and CDR2 is YSYEKL in the germline V gene. With 2 bases removed from V and 12 bases from J, the gap between germline ends came to 15 bases. This CDR3 reads CASSQSADIGQYF. As DNA, the CDR3 is TGCGCCAGCAGCCAATCGGCGGACATCGGCCAGTATTTT.

The genes are TRBV7-2 and TRBJ2-3, with D uncertain. CDR1 and CDR2 from the germline V gene are SGHTA and FQGNSA. This CDR3 has 14 amino acids. The V and J ends lost 5 bases and 0 bases respectively, with 9 bases between them. CDR3 loop: CASSLVVSTDTQYF. The CDR3 coding sequence is TGTGCCAGCAGCCTCGTCGTGAGCACAGATACGCAGTATTTT.

This rearrangement joins TRBV5-4 to TRBJ2-7; D gene unclear. With 0 bases removed from V and 2 bases from J, the gap between germline ends came to 9 bases. The germline CDR1 and CDR2 sequences are SGHNT and YYREEE (reference sequence). This CDR3 contains 14 residues. The CDR3 sequence: CASSLVGRAYEQYF. Here the CDR3 DNA reads TGTGCCAGCAGCTTGGTGGGAAGGGCCTACGAGCAGTACTTC.

This chain connects TRBV10-3 to TRBJ2-1, with 8 bases identical to TRBD2. The CDR3 is made up of 18 amino acids. The germline CDR1 and CDR2 sequences are ENHRY and SYGVKD. V lost 0 bases to trimming and J lost 5 bases; unmatched junction nucleotides: 12. CDR3 bases: TGTGCCATCAGTGAGTCGGGATCGAGTCTAGCGGGCGACAATGAGCAGTTCTTC. This encodes CAISESGSSLAGDNEQFF.

The chain links TRBV6-5 to TRBJ1-5; unclear D gene. Trimming stripped 6 bases from V and 8 bases from J, with 11 bases between. CDR3 length: 12 amino acids. CDR1 and CDR2 from the germline V gene are MNHEY and SVGAGI. The DNA of the CDR3 is TGTGCCAGCAGACTGGGGTGGGAGCCCCAGCATTTT. It yields the protein CASRLGWEPQHF.

This chain uses TRBV18 with TRBJ1-2; D might be TRBD1 (5 bases). Germline V CDR1 and CDR2: KGHSH, LQKENI. The length of the CDR3 is 17 residues. V was trimmed by 4 bases and J by 0 bases, leaving 18 bases between them. The CDR3 region is CASSHNMPGVANYGYTF. The CDR3 nucleotides are TGTGCCAGCTCACATAACATGCCGGGGGTGGCTAACTATGGCTACACCTTC.

The chain is built from TRBV5-1 and TRBJ1-2; no definite D call. Germline CDR1 SGHRS, CDR2 YFSETQ. Deletions cut 2 bases from V and 0 bases from J, with 5 bases between. The CDR3 sequence is 13 residues long. CDR3 residues: CASSFGANYGYTF. DNA for the CDR3: TGCGCCAGCAGCTTTGGGGCTAACTATGGCTACACCTTC.

The sample holds a few counts of this clone. The V and J genes are TRBV7-9 and TRBJ1-4, with 7 bases aligning to TRBD1. Looked up from germline, CDR1 is SEHNR and CDR2 is FQNEAQ (reference sequence). This CDR3 has 16 residues. J lost 8 bases, V lost 6 bases, and 15 bases had no gene match. This chain's CDR3 is CASSPATGVEREKLFF. Written as DNA, the CDR3 is TGTGCCAGCAGTCCCGCCACAGGGGTGGAGAGGGAAAAACTGTTTTTT.